This T cell receptor (beta chain) was sequenced for a study of human T cells and chemical hapten exposure. Study context: Skin of the upper inner arm, 2 cm by 2 cm, received 2% DPC for sensitization. General observations from the study: Since the donors had alopecia, their immune response may not be the same as that of healthy people.

Noted time point: patch test 2, 6 weeks after DPC sensitization. Treatment described: therapeutic diphenylcyclopropenone sensitization with weekly scalp DPC. V shed 6 bases and J shed 1 base, with 26 bases lying between them. The CDR3 extends over 19 amino acids. CDR1 and CDR2 from the germline V gene are MNHEY and SVGEGT. TCRdb independently ran MiXCR on the RACE reads; one entry per CDR3 protein. The profile shows more than 85,000 distinct CDR3 sequences, approximately 10% of them singletons. Comments on this clonotype: Antigen: not known.

The chain is built from TRBV6-2 or TRBV6-3 and TRBJ2-3; D gene unclear. The starting material was whole blood, obtained in connection with sensitization to the hapten diphenylcyclopropenone (DPC). The TCR sequence derives from a man aged 35-49 years with alopecia areata. Some clones in this sample may be carry-over from other donors' samples. The CDR3 here is CASRSFKAGRAIGTDTQYF. The DNA of the CDR3 is TGTGCCAGCAGGAGCTTTAAGGCCGGACGGGCAATTGGCACAGATACGCAGTATTTT.